This entry is about one T cell receptor beta chain. This clonotype was detected only a few times. Which antigen it targets is not known. Within one base of it there is no much larger clone, and no base qualities were kept. The germline V gene (reference sequence) supplies CDR1 DFQATT and CDR2 SNEGSKA. V sheds 4 bases and J sheds 1 base, leaving 7 bases between their ends. Its CDR3 holds 12 amino acids, cysteine through phenylalanine. The CDR3 DNA has 36 bases and is translated from base 1. Library preparation employed 5' RACE. Sequencing relied on an Illumina HiSeq 2500. The second PCR ran for about 7 to 11 cycles and used a J-beta primer mix along with a sample-barcoded 5' primer. A unique molecular identifier was introduced onto each TCR beta cDNA molecule by a template-switch 5' adaptor carrying 12 random nucleotides. Each sample yielded at least 3 million CDR3-containing paired-end reads. First-strand cDNA synthesis was performed from all RNA using the Mint cDNA synthesis kit, with priming by a TRBC-specific oligonucleotide. Following uracil-DNA glycosylase treatment, all cDNA underwent a first 18-cycle PCR with the universal primers M1SS and BC2_uni_R. On the authors' methods: Each sample was normalized by randomly selecting 1 million high-quality reads, each carrying a distinct molecular identifier. Reads with shared molecular identifiers were discarded instead of being binned into consensus sequences. MiTCR, set to a Q25 quality threshold and the strictest error-elimination algorithm, was used for CDR3 identification, clonotype clustering and error correction. A nonparametric unseen species model with Euler transformation was used to estimate a lower bound on total TCR beta diversity. The raw public reads went through TCRdb reprocessing: fastp at Q25, MiXCR clone calling, in-frame beta chains kept. Entries are consolidated by CDR3 protein sequence, retaining the most common genes and DNA. The V and J calls here are based on TCRdb, not the publication. The table for this sample lists roughly 680,000 distinct CDR3 sequences; around 21% of them were counted only once. The top ten clones comprise roughly 3.7% of the sample.

This sample is drawn from a study of blood T cells in healthy people across ages (dated by TCRdb to the mid-2010s). Regarding the study in general: Template switching captured roughly one uniquely barcoded TCR beta cDNA molecule per two T cells in model experiments. The study measured age-related changes in TCR beta repertoire diversity using deep sequencing normalized with unique cDNA molecular identifiers. The donors were divided into four age groups: young (average about 16 years), middle-aged (approximately 39), aged (under 70) and long-lived (roughly 82). To avoid experimental bias, donors of different ages were randomly spread across the sequencing lanes. For two donors (one aged 18 to 29 and one aged 80 or older), the study analyzed two additional independent replicas of 1 million unique cDNA reads from the same blood draw.

On the study overall, not on this receptor specifically: Observed TCR beta diversity per million T cells fell roughly linearly with age, and a significant reduction was already apparent by age about 38. There was a strong correlation between observed TCR beta diversity and the percentage of naive T cells measured by flow cytometry. Donor CMV infection status was unknown, potentially confounding age-related changes in expanded clonotypes. Estimates of total diversity based on one million sequenced T cells were considered lower bounds and underestimates. Compared with the aged group, more naive CD4+ T cells, fewer expanded clones and increased TCR diversity were shown by the long-lived group, suggesting age selection. Conclusive comparison of naive and antigen-experienced compartments was prevented by the profiling of bulk unsorted PBMCs.

Systemically healthy Caucasian individuals from Russia, 39 in total and aged about 6 to 90 years, were included as donors. Each donor gave approximately 9.3 milliliters of peripheral blood, collected into EDTA-treated Vacutainer tubes. Ficoll-Paque density-gradient centrifugation was used to isolate PBMCs, with at least 6.5 million obtained per sample. Total RNA was extracted from PBMCs with Trizol reagent, with at least 6 micrograms obtained per sample. Naive CD45RAhigh/CD27high T cell percentages were measured by flow cytometry on a PBMC aliquot from every donor. The chain couples TRBV20-1 to TRBJ1-1, with a weak D call of TRBD1 (5 bases match). Sequencing was carried out using blood. This clonotype originated in a man between 65 and 85 years old in good health. CDR3 loop: CSATDKNTEAFF. The DNA is TGCAGTGCTACGGACAAGAACACTGAAGCTTTCTTT.